This T cell receptor beta chain originates from a study of blood T cell repertoires in COVID-19. This clone was seen once. The CDR3 covers 13 residues. After removal of 6 bases from V and 6 bases from J, the junction contained 11 bases not matched to a gene. CDR1 and CDR2 (germline): SQVTM, ANQGSEA. Authors' processing steps: Nucleated cell counts were estimated from reference gene primer amplification. Produced via immunoSEQ multiplex PCR; TCRdb's table is partial and in-frame only. V and J calls plus clone size are reproduced from that table; the DNA served to infer D and trimming. The sample has about 140,000 clones, approximately 78% seen once; the top ten hold less than 5%.

This rearrangement joins TRBV29-1 to TRBJ2-7; 7 nucleotides line up with TRBD2. The clonotype was recovered from a woman of 80 years or more with acute or convalescent COVID-19. The sequenced material came from peripheral blood. CDR3 protein: CSVRAGTLGEQYF. CDR3 nucleotide sequence: TGCAGCGTCAGAGCGGGGACCTTGGGCGAGCAGTACTTC.